The 4 T cell receptor beta chains below were found in one sample sequenced in a study of cytomegalovirus exposure and HLA in healthy donors. PCR amplification relied on 60 Vbeta primers (plus 13 Jbeta primers). TCRdb keeps only in-frame clones here, not all; method: immunoSEQ multiplex PCR. The data contain 130,000 or so clones, around two thirds of them singletons. The specimen was PBMCs. These receptor sequences come from a woman in her thirties or forties in good health and CMV-seropositive.

This chain links TRBV19 with TRBJ1-5, with TRBD1 matching 8 bases. The germline V gene has CDR1 LNHDA and CDR2 SQIVND (reference sequence). J was trimmed by 2 bases and V by 7 bases; bases with no gene match: 4. CDR3 length: 14 amino acids. DNA for the CDR3: TGTGCCAGTACCTTGACAGGGGGCAATCAGCCCCAGCATTTT. This translates into CASTLTGGNQPQHF. Supplemented by reference TRBV19 and TRBJ1-5, the full variable domain reads DGGITQSPKYLFRKEGQNVTLSCEQNLNHDAMYWYRQDPGQGLRLIYYSQIVNDFQKGDIAEGYSVSREKKESFPLTVTSAQKNPTAFYLCASTLTGGNQPQHFGDGTRLSIL.

Note on this clone: The junction differs from germline at one of its ends, possibly a read error. This chain joins TRBV7-9 and TRBJ1-2, with TRBD1 matching over 8 bases. Germline loops: CDR1 SEHNR, CDR2 FQNEAQ (reference sequence). The CDR3 has 15 amino acids. CDR3 DNA sequence: TGTGCCAGCAGCGCCGTGACAGGGGAGCTGGAGGGCTACCCCTTC. Amino acid sequence: CASSAVTGELEGYPF.

The chain links TRBV7-2 to TRBJ2-7; TRBD2 is a possible D gene (6 bases). This CDR3 region has 15 residues. Germline CDR1 and CDR2: SGHTA and FQGNSA. With 2 bases removed from V and 3 bases from J, the gap between germline ends came to 14 bases. Here the CDR3 DNA reads TGTGCCAGCAGCTTATTGCCGGGAGAGCTCTACGAGCAGTACTTC. Its protein product is CASSLLPGELYEQYF.

The chain uses TRBV6-6 and TRBJ1-1; D possibly corresponds to TRBD1 (5 bases). The CDR3 is 14 residues long. Germline V gene lookup returns CDR1 MNHNY and CDR2 SVGAGI (reference sequence). V was trimmed by 3 bases and J by 1 base, leaving 9 bases between them. The CDR3 nucleotides are TGTGCCAGCAGTTATACGGGGGGGAACACTGAAGCTTTCTTT. Translation gives CASSYTGGNTEAFF.